This T cell receptor beta chain is from a study of T cell changes during pregnancy in multiple sclerosis. Sequenced by immunoSEQ multiplex PCR; TCRdb stores in-frame clones only, minus some. Of tens of thousands of clones listed, 92% were seen once; the top ten hold 0.16%. The CDR3 has 14 amino acids. Deletions cut 5 bases from V and 2 bases from J, with 12 bases between. Germline CDR1 reads SGHTA; CDR2 reads FQGNSA. The sequencing used CD4+ T cells from peripheral blood mononuclear cells, collected after pregnancy. This receptor was taken from a female donor in good health, enrolled as a control in a pregnancy study. The chain is built from TRBV7-2 and TRBJ1-2; D is uncertain. CDR3 sequence: CASSPPRGNYGYTF. As DNA, the CDR3 is TGTGCCAGCAGCCCACCTCGAGGGAACTATGGCTACACCTTC.